One and the same sample provided the 5 T cell receptor beta chains below, sequenced in a study of blood T cell repertoires in COVID-19. Clones were read by immunoSEQ multiplex PCR, and TCRdb kept only the in-frame ones, dropping some. The table lists approximately 390,000 clones, around 90% of them singletons. The sequencing input was peripheral blood. All receptors derive from a man younger than 30 with active or convalescent COVID-19.

The chain couples TRBV19 to TRBJ2-7; 9 bases are shared with TRBD1. This CDR3 region has 15 residues. The V gene's germline CDR1 is LNHDA and CDR2 SQIVND (reference sequence). V lost 4 bases, J lost 2 bases, and 6 bases stayed unmatched. The CDR3 spells CASSTGTGHPYEQYF. The CDR3 region has the DNA TGTGCCAGTAGTACCGGGACAGGGCACCCCTACGAGCAGTACTTC.

The V gene is TRBV6-1, the J gene TRBJ1-2; 7 bases fit TRBD1. V gave up 4 bases and J gave up 0 bases; unmatched junction bases: 8. Germline V CDR1 and CDR2: MNHNS, SASEGT. The length of the CDR3 is 16 residues. CDR3: CASSVRDRASNYGYTF. In nucleotides, the CDR3 is TGTGCCAGCAGTGTCCGGGACAGAGCCTCTAACTATGGCTACACCTTC.

The J gene is TRBJ2-5, the V gene TRBV28; the match to TRBD1 covers 10 bases. The CDR3 is made up of 14 amino acids. The germline CDR1 and CDR2 sequences are MDHEN and SYDVKM. J gave up 1 base and V 6 bases, and 2 bases lay outside the gene matches. The CDR3 spells CASRDRGTQETQYF. CDR3 sequence (DNA): TGTGCCAGCAGGGACAGGGGGACCCAAGAGACCCAGTACTTC. Drawing the rest from reference TRBV28 and TRBJ2-5, the complete variable domain is DVKVTQSSRYLVKRTGEKVFLECVQDMDHENMFWYRQDPGLGLRLIYFSYDVKMKEKGDIPEGYSVSREKKERFSLILESASTNQTSMYLCASRDRGTQETQYFGPGTRLLVL.

The chain is built from TRBV6-2 or TRBV6-3 and TRBJ1-1; 8 bases line up with TRBD1. The CDR3 length is 11 residues. Germline-derived CDR1 and CDR2 are MNHEY and SVGEGT. Trimming removed 5 bases from V and 7 bases from J; junction bases left unmatched: 0. The CDR3 protein is CASSGQGEAFF. CDR3 nucleotides: TGTGCCAGCAGTGGACAGGGTGAAGCTTTCTTT.

The CDR3 region is CASRGTGIDEQYF. Here the CDR3 DNA reads TGTGCCAGCAGAGGGACAGGGATCGACGAGCAGTACTTC. The chain employs TRBV28 and TRBJ2-7; 9 bases map to TRBD1. The CDR3 extends over 13 amino acids. Germline V CDR1 and CDR2: MDHEN, SYDVKM. Unmatched junction bases numbered 5, after V lost 6 bases and J lost 5 bases.